This TCR beta chain is from a study of OX40 agonist ivuxolimab in advanced cancers. Study-wide results and caveats: The study found that CD8+ T cells averaged more expanded clones than CD4+.

The length of the CDR3 is 15 residues. The V gene lost 4 bases and the J gene lost 0 bases, with 13 bases spanning the gap. CDR1 is LGHNA and CDR2 is YNFKEQ in the germline V gene. Assay: immunoSEQ multiplex PCR; the TCRdb copy retains only in-frame clones and omits some. This sample has more than 65,000 clones, with around 91% found just once. Notes on this clone: Antigen unknown.

The chain carries TRBV4-2 and TRBJ2-7, with D possibly TRBD1 on 6 matching bases. The sequencing here drew on CD4+ or CD8+ T cells sorted from blood, taken in a trial of the OX40 agonist ivuxolimab. This TCR was recovered from an adult with an advanced solid tumor such as melanoma, head and neck, liver or kidney cancer. CDR3 nucleotide sequence: TGTGCCAGCAGCCTCGGGACACGGAGCTCCTACGAGCAGTACTTC. Amino acids: CASSLGTRSSYEQYF.